These 26 T cell receptor beta chains came from one sample sequenced in a study of T cell changes during pregnancy in multiple sclerosis (dated by TCRdb to the late 2010s). Library preparation was by the immunoSEQ multiplex PCR assay. Not all clones reach the TCRdb copy of this immuneACCESS table, which keeps in-frame sequences only. Checked studies attribute under half of the gap to unresolved V genes and leave the rest unexplained. The sample table shows tens of thousands of clones, and roughly 91% are seen once. The biggest ten clones account for roughly 1% of the sample. The sample in question was peripheral blood, obtained in the first trimester of pregnancy. The receptors were gathered from a female donor with multiple sclerosis, enrolled in a pregnancy study.

This clone was seen once. The V and J genes are TRBV7-2 and TRBJ1-1, with TRBD1 identical over 7 bases. The CDR3 is 13 amino acids. Germline V gives CDR1 SGHTA, CDR2 FQGNSA. Trimming cost V 4 bases and J 3 bases; bases outside gene matches: 2. CDR3 sequence (DNA): TGTGCCAGCAGCTACGACAGGGACACTGAAGCTTTCTTT. Protein: CASSYDRDTEAFF.

CDR3 in DNA: TGCGCCAGCAGCCAAGACGGAAAAGGGCTAGCGGGGGGGCGCGGCACAGATACGCAGTATTTT. As protein: CASSQDGKGLAGGRGTDTQYF. The chain carries TRBV4-1 and TRBJ2-3; 12 bases are a match to TRBD2. Germline CDR1 is MGHRA and CDR2 is YSYEKL. With 0 bases clipped from V and 1 base from J, the junction kept 14 bases outside the gene matches. This CDR3 has 21 residues.

This chain uses TRBV19 with TRBJ2-5; 10 bases align to TRBD2. This CDR3 has 17 amino acids. The V gene's germline CDR1 is LNHDA and CDR2 SQIVND (reference sequence). V shed 5 bases, J shed 2 bases, and the junction held 11 bases outside the gene matches. CDR3 in amino acids: CASSWGSTSGPQETQYF. For the CDR3, the DNA is TGTGCCAGTAGTTGGGGGTCGACTAGCGGGCCACAAGAGACCCAGTACTTC.

This clone was recorded once. The V gene is TRBV11-2, the J gene TRBJ2-7; D may be TRBD1 (5 bases). CDR1 SGHAT and CDR2 FQNNGV come from the germline V gene. The CDR3 contains 15 residues. The V gene lost 5 bases and the J gene lost 5 bases, with 19 bases spanning the gap. The CDR3 loop is CASSPRQFSDDEQYF. CDR3 in DNA: TGTGCCAGCAGCCCCCGACAGTTCTCGGACGACGAGCAGTACTTC.

This sequence joins TRBV11-3 and TRBJ2-7, with D perhaps matching TRBD2 (5 bases). Germline V gives CDR1 SGHNT, CDR2 YENEEA. The germline V and J ends were trimmed by 3 bases and 6 bases, with 12 bases remaining between them. There are 13 residues in the CDR3. CDR3 nucleotide sequence: TGTGCCAGCAGCTTCCTCCGCGGAGGCGAGCAGTACTTC. This encodes CASSFLRGGEQYF.

The chain joins TRBV7-9 to TRBJ2-5, with a tentative D call TRBD1 (5 bases). Germline lookup yields CDR1 SEHNR and CDR2 FQNEAQ (reference sequence). V was clipped by 0 bases and J by 3 bases, with 8 bases between them. The CDR3 is 14 amino acids. The chain's CDR3 is CASSLAVGEETQYF. The CDR3 DNA sequence: TGTGCCAGCAGCTTAGCGGTAGGGGAAGAGACCCAGTACTTC.

The chain joins TRBV9 to TRBJ2-2, with 8 positions matching TRBD1. Trimming at V came to 1 base and at J to 3 bases, leaving 8 bases not matched to a gene. The CDR3 spans 17 residues. Germline V lookup: CDR1 SGDLS, CDR2 YYNGEE. This chain's CDR3 is CASSVPEQGADTGELFF. DNA for the CDR3: TGTGCCAGCAGCGTACCAGAGCAGGGGGCGGACACCGGGGAGCTGTTTTTT.

The table lists this clone with a few counts. The genes are TRBV25-1 and TRBJ1-2, with a tentative D call TRBD1 (5 bases). V was trimmed by 4 bases and J by 8 bases, leaving 20 bases between them. The CDR3 extends over 15 amino acids. Germline lookup yields CDR1 MGHDK and CDR2 SYGVNS. The CDR3 DNA sequence: TGTGCCAGCAGTGGGACCCGGGACTCGAGACCGGGCTACACCTTC. Translating gives CASSGTRDSRPGYTF.

The rearrangement joins TRBV11-2 to TRBJ2-7; D is perhaps TRBD2 (6 bases). There are 15 residues in the CDR3. CDR1 is SGHAT, CDR2 FQNNGV, per germline. V shed 1 base and J shed 5 bases, with 15 bases lying between them. CDR3 nucleotides: TGTGCCAGCAGCTTAGGGACGGGGGTTGAAGACGAGCAGTACTTC. It encodes CASSLGTGVEDEQYF. Filled out from reference TRBV11-2 and TRBJ2-7, the complete variable domain reads EAGVAQSPRYKIIEKRQSVAFWCNPISGHATLYWYQQILGQGPKLLIQFQNNGVVDDSQLPKDRFSAERLKGVDSTLKIQPAKLEDSAVYLCASSLGTGVEDEQYFGPGTRLTVT.

This chain connects TRBV28 to TRBJ1-1; TRBD1 aligns across 8 bases. Germline CDR1 MDHEN, CDR2 SYDVKM. Trimming removed 5 bases from V and 4 bases from J; junction bases left unmatched: 9. The CDR3 sequence is 15 residues long. The CDR3 nucleotides read TGTGCCAGCAGTCGGGACAGGCGACCCTCCACTGAAGCTTTCTTT. This encodes CASSRDRRPSTEAFF. Variable domain in full (rest from reference TRBV28 and TRBJ1-1): DVKVTQSSRYLVKRTGEKVFLECVQDMDHENMFWYRQDPGLGLRLIYFSYDVKMKEKGDIPEGYSVSREKKERFSLILESASTNQTSMYLCASSRDRRPSTEAFFGQGTRLTVV.

This chain connects TRBV7-9 to TRBJ1-2, with D possibly being TRBD1 (6 bases). V was cut by 8 bases and J by 5 bases, with 18 bases left in between. In germline, CDR1 is SEHNR, CDR2 FQNEAQ (reference sequence). The length of the CDR3 is 14 residues. The CDR3 DNA reads as TGTGCCAGCGGATCTAAGTGGACAGAATATGGCTACACCTTC. Protein: CASGSKWTEYGYTF.

The genes are TRBV12-5 and TRBJ2-2; 14 bases align to TRBD2. This CDR3 has 17 amino acids. V lost 5 bases and J lost 5; bases outside the gene matches: 7. Looked up from germline, CDR1 is LGHNT and CDR2 is FRNRAP. This CDR3 reads CASGTKGTSGGTGELFF. CDR3 nucleotides: TGTGCTAGTGGTACCAAAGGGACTAGCGGGGGAACCGGGGAGCTGTTTTTT.

The chain recombines TRBV5-4 with TRBJ2-1, with TRBD1 matching over 7 bases. The V and J ends lost 5 bases and 4 bases, in that order; junction bases with no gene match: 9. Germline CDR1 reads SGHNT; CDR2 reads YYREEE (reference sequence). The CDR3 consists of 15 residues. The CDR3 is CASRERQGTYNEQFF. The DNA of the CDR3 is TGTGCCAGCAGAGAAAGACAGGGAACATACAATGAGCAGTTCTTC.

The genes are TRBV6-1 and TRBJ2-7, with D hard to call. Trimming took off 8 bases at V and 4 bases at J, with 6 bases between the two ends. This CDR3 region has 10 residues. Germline V gene data show CDR1 as MNHNS and CDR2 as SASEGT. CDR3 coding DNA: TGTGCCAGCTTCCATTACGAGCAGTACTTC. Residues: CASFHYEQYF.

This sequence joins TRBV5-1 and TRBJ2-1; 7 bases fit TRBD2. This CDR3 contains 13 residues. The V segment lost 5 bases and the J segment 4 bases; nucleotides outside the gene matches: 3. Germline CDR1 and CDR2: SGHRS and YFSETQ. CDR3 in DNA: TGCGCCAGCAGGGGCGGGGGTTACAATGAGCAGTTCTTC. It encodes CASRGGGYNEQFF.

The chain joins TRBV19 to TRBJ1-2; the D gene is possibly TRBD1 (6 bases). This CDR3 has 12 amino acids. The ends were cut back, 4 bases at V and 3 bases at J, with 6 bases in the middle. Germline CDR1 and CDR2: LNHDA and SQIVND (reference sequence). CDR3 amino acids: CASSTGDYGYTF. The DNA for the CDR3 is TGTGCCAGTAGTACAGGGGACTATGGCTACACCTTC.

This chain joins TRBV6-6 and TRBJ1-5, with a tentative D call TRBD1 (6 bases). The CDR3 runs 13 residues. V shed 6 bases and J shed 0 bases, with 6 bases lying between them. Germline CDR1 MNHNY, CDR2 SVGAGI (reference sequence). Here the CDR3 reads CASRGASNQPQHF. The CDR3 coding sequence is TGTGCCAGCAGGGGGGCTAGCAATCAGCCCCAGCATTTT.

The gene calls are TRBV2 and TRBJ2-3, with 8 bases identical to TRBD2. CDR1 is SNHLY, CDR2 FYNNEI, per germline. This CDR3 is built from 14 residues. V gave up 8 bases and J gave up 5 bases; unmatched junction bases: 9. The CDR3 DNA reads TGTGCCAGCTATCCCGGGGGGGTCTTAGATACGCAGTATTTT. Translating gives CASYPGGVLDTQYF.

The rearrangement uses TRBV19 and TRBJ2-1; TRBD2 matches 14 bases. With 3 bases clipped from V and 3 bases from J, the junction kept 10 bases outside the gene matches. Per the germline V gene, CDR1 is LNHDA and CDR2 is SQIVND (reference sequence). This CDR3 spans 19 amino acids. CDR3 loop: CASSIRLAGGLDYYNEQFF. The CDR3 nucleotides are TGTGCCAGTAGTATCCGACTAGCGGGGGGGCTGGACTACTACAATGAGCAGTTCTTC.

The rearrangement joins TRBV9 to TRBJ1-2; 7 bases agree with TRBD1. Trimming at V came to 4 bases and at J to 2 bases, leaving 5 bases not matched to a gene. The CDR3 covers 14 residues. Germline lookup yields CDR1 SGDLS and CDR2 YYNGEE. CDR3 protein: CASSRDRGNYGYTF. In nucleotides, the CDR3 is TGTGCCAGCAGCCGGGACAGAGGCAACTATGGCTACACCTTC.

The V and J genes are TRBV7-2 and TRBJ2-2; tentative D call: TRBD1 (5 bases). The CDR3 loop spans 14 amino acids. CDR1 is SGHTA, CDR2 FQGNSA, per germline. Trimming took off 2 bases at V and 5 bases at J, with 9 bases between the two ends. The CDR3 DNA reads as TGTGCCAGCAGCTTATCCAGGGTAACCGGGGAGCTGTTTTTT. Its protein is CASSLSRVTGELFF.

V usage is TRBV7-8 and J usage is TRBJ2-2; tentatively, D is TRBD1 (5 bases). Germline V lookup: CDR1 SGHVS, CDR2 FQNEAQ. CDR3 length: 13 residues. V dropped 5 bases and J dropped 6 bases, with 10 bases sitting between them. The CDR3 nucleotides read TGTGCCAGCAGCCTTAGACAGTCCGGGGAGCTGTTTTTT. Its protein is CASSLRQSGELFF. The variable domain in full, completed from reference TRBV7-8 and TRBJ2-2, reads GAGVSQSPRYKVAKRGQDVALRCDPISGHVSLFWYQQALGQGPEFLTYFQNEAQLDKSGLPSDRFFAERPEGSVSTLKIQRTQQEDSAVYLCASSLRQSGELFFGEGSRLTVL.

This chain joins TRBV7-6 and TRBJ2-7; 7 bases map to TRBD1. The CDR3 totals 15 residues. V dropped 4 bases and J dropped 5; count of bases not matched to a gene: 11. Germline CDR1 is SGHVS and CDR2 is FNYEAQ. CDR3 nucleotide sequence: TGTGCCAGCAGCTCGAACCCCGGGACAGTCAACGAGCAGTACTTC. Encoded protein: CASSSNPGTVNEQYF.

This rearrangement joins TRBV5-1 to TRBJ2-7; TRBD1 matches at 9 bases. CDR3 length: 13 amino acids. V lost 2 bases and J lost 4; bases outside the gene matches: 1. CDR1 SGHRS and CDR2 YFSETQ come from the germline V gene. DNA of the CDR3: TGCGCCAGCAGCTTACAGGGGGCATACGAGCAGTACTTC. Its protein is CASSLQGAYEQYF. Full variable domain (outside the CDR3, taken from reference TRBV5-1 and TRBJ2-7): KAGVTQTPRYLIKTRGQQVTLSCSPISGHRSVSWYQQTPGQGLQFLFEYFSETQRNKGNFPGRFSGRQFSNSRSEMNVSTLELGDSALYLCASSLQGAYEQYFGPGTRLTVT.

The V call is TRBV18, the J call TRBJ2-7; TRBD2 agrees at 8 bases. The CDR3 has 13 residues. Germline loops: CDR1 KGHSH, CDR2 LQKENI. With V trimmed by 6 bases and J by 2 bases, 3 bases remained unmatched. The CDR3 is CASSHGRAYEQYF. CDR3 DNA: TGTGCCAGCTCTCACGGGAGGGCCTACGAGCAGTACTTC.

This clone was found once. The CDR3 nucleotides read TGTGCCAGCAGTATCTACCCTGGAGCCACTGAAGCTTTCTTT. Translating gives CASSIYPGATEAFF. The rearrangement uses TRBV2 and TRBJ1-1; D unresolved. Trimming pared 5 bases from V and 4 bases from J, leaving 14 bases between. The germline V gene has CDR1 SNHLY and CDR2 FYNNEI. The CDR3 is 14 residues long. The full variable domain, in which reference TRBV2 and TRBJ1-1 provide the parts outside the CDR3, is EPEVTQTPSHQVTQMGQEVILRCVPISNHLYFYWYRQILGQKVEFLVSFYNNEISEKSEIFDDQFSVERPDGSNFTLKIRSTKLEDSAMYFCASSIYPGATEAFFGQGTRLTVV.